What follows describes a single T cell receptor beta chain. These data are taken from a study of shared T cell receptors in the human thymus. Sequencing was performed with immunoSEQ multiplex PCR; in TCRdb, only in-frame clones are kept and a portion is missing. Of about 660,000 clones in the sample, around 87% were seen once. V gave up 1 base and J gave up 6 bases, with 16 bases separating them. The CDR3 consists of 15 residues. Germline V CDR1 and CDR2: LGHNA, YSLEER. The same data also contributed to another study, on human thymus T cells. That report notes: It was healthy Finnish infants having corrective surgery for congenital heart defects who were the donors. Resections from corrective heart surgery supplied the thymus tissue. Thymic and blood repertoires showed apparently biased V and J gene usage. Thymic repertoires from unrelated individuals overlapped highly, related research reported.

Sequencing was done on a sample of thymocytes. The clonotype originates from a boy under two years old with a congenital heart defect. V and J are TRBV4-3 and TRBJ2-7; D is unresolved. CDR3 coding DNA: TGCGCCAGCAGCCAAGTTTGGATTAGGAGTTCCGAGCAGTACTTC. Its protein product is CASSQVWIRSSEQYF.